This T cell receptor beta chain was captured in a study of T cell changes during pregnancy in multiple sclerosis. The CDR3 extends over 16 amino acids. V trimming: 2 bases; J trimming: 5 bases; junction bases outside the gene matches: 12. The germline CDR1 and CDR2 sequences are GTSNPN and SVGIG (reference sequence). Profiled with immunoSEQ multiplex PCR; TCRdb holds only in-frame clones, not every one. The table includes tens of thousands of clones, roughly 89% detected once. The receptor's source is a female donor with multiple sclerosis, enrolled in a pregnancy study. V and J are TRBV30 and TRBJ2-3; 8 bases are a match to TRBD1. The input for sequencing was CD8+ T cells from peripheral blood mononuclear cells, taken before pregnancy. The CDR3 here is CAWSPEGQALGDTQYF. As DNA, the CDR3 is TGTGCCTGGAGTCCCGAGGGACAGGCTCTGGGAGATACGCAGTATTTT.